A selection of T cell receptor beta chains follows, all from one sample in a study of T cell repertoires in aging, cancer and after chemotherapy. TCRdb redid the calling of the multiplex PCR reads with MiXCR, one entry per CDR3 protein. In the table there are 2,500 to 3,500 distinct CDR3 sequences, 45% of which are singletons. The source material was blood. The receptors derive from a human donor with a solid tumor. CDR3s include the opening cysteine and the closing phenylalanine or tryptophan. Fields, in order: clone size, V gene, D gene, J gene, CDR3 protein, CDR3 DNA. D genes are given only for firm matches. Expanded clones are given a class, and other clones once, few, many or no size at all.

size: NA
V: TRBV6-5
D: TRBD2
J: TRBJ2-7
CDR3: CASSHGTSGISYVQYF
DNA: TGTGCCAGCAGTCATGGGACTAGCGGGATATCCTACGTGCAGTACTTC

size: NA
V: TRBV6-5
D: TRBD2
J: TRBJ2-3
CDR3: CASSFSGTDTQYF
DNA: TGTGCCAGCAGTTTTAGCGGGACAGATACGCAGTATTTT

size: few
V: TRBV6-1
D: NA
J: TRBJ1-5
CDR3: CASSDLRGLNQPQHF
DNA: TGTGCCAGCAGTGACCTTCGGGGACTGAATCAGCCCCAGCATTTT

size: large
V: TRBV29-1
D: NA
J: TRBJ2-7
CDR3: CSVEGQGYEQYF
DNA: TGCAGCGTTGAAGGGCAGGGCTACGAGCAGTACTTC

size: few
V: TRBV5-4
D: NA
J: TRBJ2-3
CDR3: CASSPRGTSTDTQYF
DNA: TGTGCCAGCAGCCCGCGCGGGACCAGCACAGATACGCAGTATTTT

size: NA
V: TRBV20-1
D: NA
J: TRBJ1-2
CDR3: CSATGINGYTF
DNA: TGCAGTGCGACCGGCATCAATGGCTACACCTTC

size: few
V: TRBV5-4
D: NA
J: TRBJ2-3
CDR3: CASSLRADTQYF
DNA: TGTGCCAGCAGCTTAAGAGCAGATACGCAGTATTTT

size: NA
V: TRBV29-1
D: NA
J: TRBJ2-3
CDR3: CSVAWDTQYF
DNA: TGCAGCGTGGCCTGGGATACGCAGTATTTT

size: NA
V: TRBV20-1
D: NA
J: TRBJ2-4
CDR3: CSASYGGKNIQYF
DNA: TGCAGTGCTAGCTACGGAGGCAAAAACATTCAGTACTTC

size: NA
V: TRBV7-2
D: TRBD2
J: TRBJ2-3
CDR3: CASSLDRSSGGTDTQYF
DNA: TGTGCCAGCAGCTTAGATAGGTCTAGCGGGGGAACAGATACGCAGTATTTT

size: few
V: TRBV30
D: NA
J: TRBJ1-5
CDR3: CAWSKTVQNQPQHF
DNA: TGTGCCTGGAGTAAGACAGTACAGAATCAGCCCCAGCATTTT

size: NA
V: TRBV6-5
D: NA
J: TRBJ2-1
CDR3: CASSPVIRNEQFF
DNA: TGTGCCAGCAGTCCCGTCATCCGCAATGAGCAGTTCTTC

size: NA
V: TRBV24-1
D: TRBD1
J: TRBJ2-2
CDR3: CATSDRDRHTGELFF
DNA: TGTGCCACCAGTGACAGGGACAGACACACCGGGGAGCTGTTTTTT

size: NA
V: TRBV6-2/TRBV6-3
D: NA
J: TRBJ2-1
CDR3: CASSYSAAFGEQFF
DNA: TGTGCCAGCAGTTACTCGGCCGCATTTGGTGAGCAGTTCTTC

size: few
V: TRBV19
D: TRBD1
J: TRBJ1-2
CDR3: CASSPGDSSYNYGYTF
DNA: TGTGCCAGTAGTCCGGGGGACAGCTCCTATAACTATGGCTACACCTTC

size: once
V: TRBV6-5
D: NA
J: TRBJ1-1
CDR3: CASSYVGKDTEAFF
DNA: TGTGCCAGCAGTTACGTAGGAAAGGACACTGAAGCTTTCTTT

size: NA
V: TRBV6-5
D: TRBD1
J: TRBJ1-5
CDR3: CASSVGDSFQPQHF
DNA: TGTGCCAGCAGTGTTGGGGACAGTTTCCAGCCCCAGCATTTT

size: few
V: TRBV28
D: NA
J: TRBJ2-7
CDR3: CASSFLESQPYEQYF
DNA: NA

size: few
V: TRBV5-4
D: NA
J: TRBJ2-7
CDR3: CASSAAGTEEQYF
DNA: TGTGCCAGCAGTGCCGCCGGAACGGAAGAGCAGTACTTC

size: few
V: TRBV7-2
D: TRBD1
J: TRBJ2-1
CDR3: CASSSGDRGHNEQFF
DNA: TGTGCCAGCAGCTCCGGGGACAGGGGGCACAATGAGCAGTTCTTC

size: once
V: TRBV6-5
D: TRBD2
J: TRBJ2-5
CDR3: CASGRIAGGQETQYF
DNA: TGTGCCAGCGGGAGAATAGCGGGGGGGCAGGAGACCCAGTACTTC

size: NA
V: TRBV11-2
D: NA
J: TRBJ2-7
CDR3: CASRAGGPSYEQYF
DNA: TGTGCCAGCAGGGCCGGGGGACCGTCCTACGAGCAGTACTTC

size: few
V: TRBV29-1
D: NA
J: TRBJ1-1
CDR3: CSVGYGHGQMNTEAFF
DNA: TGCAGCGTTGGGTACGGTCACGGTCAGATGAACACTGAAGCTTTCTTT

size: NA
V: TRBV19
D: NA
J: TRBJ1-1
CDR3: CAIVPSGMSNTEAFF
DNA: TGTGCCATTGTCCCCTCCGGGATGAGCAACACTGAAGCTTTCTTT